Listed here are 14 T cell receptor beta chains from one sample, sequenced in a study of early T cells in non-severe SARS-CoV-2 infection (dated by TCRdb to 2020 to 2023). Library preparation employed 5' RACE. The instrument was a NextSeq 500. TCRdb reanalyzed the raw reads on its own, using fastp at Q25 for trimming and MiXCR for clone calling, and kept in-frame beta chains. Each entry is one CDR3 protein sequence, shown with its most common DNA and genes. The sample yields 45,000 to 70,000 distinct CDR3 sequences; roughly 10% were counted once. Together, the top ten hold roughly a tenth of the sample. The sequenced sample consisted of whole blood. Receptors were obtained from an adult who was a healthcare worker with PCR-confirmed SARS-CoV-2 infection or an uninfected control (not recorded which).

This clonotype was recorded only once. V is TRBV2 and J is TRBJ2-2, with D uncertain. The V gene lost 7 bases and the J gene lost 1 base, with 7 bases spanning the gap. This CDR3 has 13 residues. The germline V gene encodes CDR1 SNHLY and CDR2 FYNNEI. The CDR3 here is CASKRRNTGELFF. For the CDR3, the DNA is TGTGCCAGCAAGAGGAGGAACACCGGGGAGCTGTTTTTT.

Many counts were recorded for this clonotype. The chain recombines TRBV20-1 with TRBJ2-3; 10 bases map to TRBD2. CDR1 DFQATT and CDR2 SNEGSKA come from the germline V gene (reference sequence). Trimming took 4 bases from V and 2 from J; bases not matched to a gene: 9. The CDR3 sequence is 16 residues long. CDR3 sequence (DNA): TGCAGTGCTACGCCACTAGCGGGGTTGGCCACAGATACGCAGTATTTT. It codes for CSATPLAGLATDTQYF.

The V gene is TRBV7-3, the J gene TRBJ2-2, with D possibly TRBD1 on 6 matching bases. V lost 5 bases and J 4 bases, leaving 17 bases between the germline ends. The CDR3 totals 16 residues. Germline CDR1 is SGHTA and CDR2 is FQGTGA. CDR3 residues: CASSQSSGAGTGELFF. The CDR3 DNA is TGTGCCAGCAGCCAAAGCTCAGGGGCGGGCACCGGGGAGCTGTTTTTT.

This clonotype was detected a few times. This chain joins TRBV28 and TRBJ1-2; 9 bases line up with TRBD1. This CDR3 has 13 amino acids. Trimming cost V 5 bases and J 8 bases; bases outside gene matches: 6. Germline CDR1 and CDR2: MDHEN and SYDVKM. The DNA of the CDR3 is TGTGCCAGCAGTAGAGGGACAGGGAACGGCTACACCTTC. Translating gives CASSRGTGNGYTF.

This clonotype was detected many times. The gene calls are TRBV27 and TRBJ2-7, with a possible D match to TRBD1 (7 bases). CDR3 size: 13 residues. Trimming shortened V by 4 bases and J by 4 bases, and 11 bases separated the two germline ends. Looked up from germline, CDR1 is MNHEY and CDR2 is SMNVEV (reference sequence). As DNA, the CDR3 is TGTGCCAGCAGTTACCAGGGGGGTTACGAGCAGTACTTC. This gives the protein CASSYQGGYEQYF.

The genes are TRBV11-2 and TRBJ2-7; 12 bases map to TRBD2. J was trimmed by 1 base and V by 3 bases; bases with no gene match: 1. Per the germline V gene, CDR1 is SGHAT and CDR2 is FQNNGV. This CDR3 contains 15 residues. The CDR3 here is CASSLTSGGSYEQYF. For the CDR3, the DNA is TGTGCCAGCAGCTTGACTAGCGGGGGTTCCTACGAGCAGTACTTC. Filled out from reference TRBV11-2 and TRBJ2-7, the complete variable domain reads EAGVAQSPRYKIIEKRQSVAFWCNPISGHATLYWYQQILGQGPKLLIQFQNNGVVDDSQLPKDRFSAERLKGVDSTLKIQPAKLEDSAVYLCASSLTSGGSYEQYFGPGTRLTVT.

The chain recombines TRBV10-3 with TRBJ2-3; a weak D match, TRBD1 (5 bases). There are 15 residues in the CDR3. Trimming pared 2 bases from V and 2 bases from J, leaving 11 bases between. CDR1 and CDR2 from the germline V gene are ENHRY and SYGVKD. The CDR3 coding sequence is TGTGCCATCAGTGAGCGGACACATAACACAGATACGCAGTATTTT. Residues: CAISERTHNTDTQYF.

This clonotype was observed a few times. The chain is built from TRBV6-5 and TRBJ2-1, with 7 bases aligning to TRBD2. CDR1 and CDR2 from the germline V gene are MNHEY and SVGAGI. With 9 bases clipped from V and 4 bases from J, the junction kept 6 bases outside the gene matches. CDR3 length equals 13 residues. The CDR3 spells CASGTIGYNEQFF. The CDR3 DNA reads as TGTGCCAGTGGGACTATAGGGTACAATGAGCAGTTCTTC.

This clonotype appeared a few times. The V call is TRBV20-1, the J call TRBJ2-1, with TRBD2 identical over 9 bases. CDR1 is DFQATT and CDR2 is SNEGSKA in the germline V gene (reference sequence). V shed 2 bases, J shed 0 bases, and the junction held 5 bases outside the gene matches. The CDR3 runs 16 residues. In DNA, the CDR3 is TGCAGTGCTAGAACCCTTAGCGGGAGCTCCTACAATGAGCAGTTCTTC. As protein: CSARTLSGSSYNEQFF.

This clonotype was seen more than once but under ten times. The V and J genes are TRBV14 and TRBJ2-1, with 9 bases that match TRBD2. Germline V gene sequence: CDR1 SGHDN, CDR2 FVKESK. Trimming at V came to 0 bases and at J to 7 bases, leaving 10 bases not matched to a gene. The CDR3 extends over 17 amino acids. Here the CDR3 reads CASSQDSRAGGRNEQFF. CDR3 bases: TGTGCCAGCAGCCAAGATAGTAGGGCGGGGGGGCGAAATGAGCAGTTCTTC.

V and J are TRBV4-1 and TRBJ2-1; a possible D gene is TRBD2 (6 bases). The CDR3 extends over 14 amino acids. CDR1 and CDR2 (germline): MGHRA, YSYEKL. V lost 0 bases to trimming and J lost 9 bases, with 12 bases between them. CDR3: CASSQDPEGGEQFF. CDR3 bases: TGCGCCAGCAGCCAAGATCCCGAGGGAGGTGAGCAGTTCTTC.

In this sample, this clonotype turned up a few times. V and J are TRBV20-1 and TRBJ2-7, with no clear D. Deletions cut 0 bases from V and 4 bases from J, with 4 bases between. Germline V gene data show CDR1 as DFQATT and CDR2 as SNEGSKA (reference sequence). There are 11 residues in the CDR3. The CDR3 DNA reads as TGCAGTGCTAGAGATCAGTACGAGCAGTACTTC. It is translated as CSARDQYEQYF.

This clonotype has a handful of counts. CDR3 sequence reads: CAWSAPGQFYNEQFF. The CDR3 DNA reads as TGTGCCTGGTCTGCCCCGGGACAGTTCTACAATGAGCAGTTCTTC. The V and J genes are TRBV30 and TRBJ2-1, with 7 bases fitting TRBD1. This CDR3 has 15 amino acids. The trim removed 5 bases at V and 3 bases at J, leaving 10 bases unmatched. Germline V gene sequence: CDR1 GTSNPN, CDR2 SVGIG (reference sequence).

This clonotype showed up just a few times. V gene TRBV5-5 combines with J gene TRBJ2-7; D could derive from TRBD1 or TRBD2 (5 bases each). There are 13 residues in the CDR3. Germline CDR1 SGHKS, CDR2 YYEKEE (reference sequence). Trimming cost V 4 bases and J 1 base, with 9 bases left between them. CDR3 loop: CASSPGASYEQYF. CDR3 DNA: TGTGCCAGCAGCCCCGGGGCATCCTACGAGCAGTACTTC.